These T cell receptor beta chains were read from a single sample in a study of blood T cell repertoires in COVID-19. Sequencing used immunoSEQ multiplex PCR; TCRdb keeps in-frame clones, though not all of them. The table includes about 120,000 clones, about 83% detected once. Source material: peripheral blood. The receptor source for this set is a man aged 60-69 years with acute or convalescent COVID-19. The CDR3 runs from the conserved cysteine through the conserved F or W. D genes are given only for firm matches. Clone size is not always given. Where it is, it says once, few, many or a class for expanded clones.

clone_size j_call d_call v_call cdr3_aa cdr3_nt
- TRBJ2-5 TRBD1 TRBV2 CASTPKIQGEETQYF TGTGCCAGCACTCCAAAGATACAGGGGGAAGAGACCCAGTACTTC
- TRBJ1-2 - TRBV4-3 CASSQDQTNYGYTF TGCGCCAGCAGCCAAGATCAGACTAACTATGGCTACACCTTC
- TRBJ1-2 - TRBV6-6 CAVTGRSNYGYTF TGTGCCGTTACTGGCAGGTCCAACTATGGCTACACCTTC
- TRBJ1-1 TRBD1 TRBV11-1 CASSRTGGMNTEAFF TGTGCCAGCAGCCGGACAGGGGGCATGAACACTGAAGCTTTCTTT
- TRBJ1-2 - TRBV28 CASRLINYGYTF TGTGCCAGCAGACTTATAAACTATGGCTACACCTTC
once TRBJ1-2 TRBD1 TRBV4-2 CASSQDQSAGQGYGGYTF TGTGCCAGCAGCCAAGATCAGTCGGCGGGACAGGGGTATGGTGGCTACACCTTC
- TRBJ1-4 TRBD1 TRBV6-6 CASRPGAGGVEKLFF TGTGCCAGCAGGCCGGGGGCAGGGGGCGTTGAAAAACTGTTTTTT
- TRBJ1-2 - TRBV28 CASNLGDYGYTF TGTGCCAGCAACCTAGGGGACTATGGCTACACCTTC
- TRBJ2-6 TRBD1 TRBV19 CASKLQGTSGANVLTF TGTGCCAGTAAGTTACAGGGGACCTCTGGGGCCAACGTCCTGACTTTC
- TRBJ2-1 - TRBV28 CASSTQGSGSYNEQFF TGTGCCAGCAGTACACAGGGAAGCGGATCCTACAATGAGCAGTTCTTC
- TRBJ1-1 - TRBV2 CASSEALRPSAGTEAFF TGTGCCAGCAGTGAAGCGCTTCGCCCTTCAGCGGGCACTGAAGCTTTCTTT
- TRBJ2-3 TRBD1 TRBV10-1 CATGQGGTDTQYF TGCGCCACGGGACAGGGAGGCACAGATACGCAGTATTTT
- TRBJ2-1 TRBD2 TRBV30 CAWSAAGGYNEQFF TGTGCCTGGAGTGCGGCGGGAGGCTACAATGAGCAGTTCTTC
- TRBJ2-2 TRBD1 TRBV28 CASSLDRANTGELFF TGTGCCAGCAGCCTTGACAGGGCGAACACCGGGGAGCTGTTTTTT
- TRBJ2-1 - TRBV7-2 CASSLGTKQFF TGTGCCAGCAGCTTAGGGACAAAGCAGTTCTTC
- TRBJ2-7 - TRBV11-2 CASTSTLWGGYEQYF TGTGCCAGCACCTCGACTCTGTGGGGAGGCTACGAGCAGTACTTC
- TRBJ1-2 TRBD1 TRBV5-1 CASREGQGANGYTF TGCGCCAGCAGAGAGGGGCAGGGGGCAAATGGCTACACCTTC
- TRBJ2-7 - TRBV7-6 CASDSLEAYLCSYEQYF TGTGCCAGCGATTCTCTGGAGGCCTATCTTTGCTCCTACGAGCAGTACTTC
- TRBJ1-2 - TRBV14 CASSPPGNYGYTF TGTGCCAGCAGCCCGCCGGGGAACTATGGCTACACCTTC
once TRBJ2-4 TRBD1 TRBV12-3/TRBV12-4 CASSSTGANIQYF TGTGCCAGCAGTTCAACAGGGGCTAACATTCAGTACTTC
- TRBJ2-3 TRBD2 TRBV7-2 CASSLGLAGSGDTQYF TGTGCCAGCAGCTTAGGACTAGCGGGGAGTGGAGATACGCAGTATTTT
- TRBJ2-7 TRBD2 TRBV27 CASRGGLAGTYEQYF TGTGCCAGCAGGGGGGGACTAGCGGGGACCTACGAGCAGTACTTC
- TRBJ1-2 - TRBV7-9 CASSSPGYYGYTF TGTGCCAGCAGCTCCCCAGGATACTATGGCTACACCTTC
once TRBJ1-4 - TRBV7-2 CASSARGEKLFF TGTGCCAGCAGCGCCCGGGGGGAAAAACTGTTTTTT
few TRBJ1-1 - TRBV6-2/TRBV6-3 CASSSADSYTEAFF TGTGCCAGCAGTTCGGCAGACAGTTACACTGAAGCTTTCTTT
- TRBJ2-7 - TRBV27 CASSSGSRGVYEQYF TGTGCCAGCAGTTCCGGGTCTCGCGGAGTCTACGAGCAGTACTTC
- TRBJ2-5 - TRBV7-2 CASSLAGHPKETQYF TGTGCCAGCAGCTTAGCGGGGCACCCAAAAGAGACCCAGTACTTC
once TRBJ1-4 - TRBV5-5 CASSLQGRINEKLFF TGTGCCAGCAGCTTGCAGGGGCGAATTAATGAAAAACTGTTTTTT
- TRBJ2-7 - TRBV7-2 CASSLVQDTYYEQYF TGTGCCAGCAGCTTAGTACAGGACACCTACTACGAGCAGTACTTC
once TRBJ2-2 - TRBV10-2 CASGGGNTGELFF TGCGCCAGCGGGGGAGGGAACACCGGGGAGCTGTTTTTT